Listed below are T cell receptor beta chains from one sample, sequenced in a study of blood T cell repertoires in COVID-19. Using immunoSEQ multiplex PCR, the repertoire was profiled, and TCRdb retains in-frame clones only, with some absent. There are about 210,000 clones in the sample; approximately 84% occur only once, and approximately 8% lies in the top ten. The sample taken for sequencing was peripheral blood. Receptors were obtained from a woman between 50 and 59 years old with active or convalescent COVID-19. Each CDR3 is given with its conserved first and last residue. Each record gives: V gene, clone size, J gene, D gene, CDR3 DNA, CDR3 protein. The D gene is left open where the match is weak. Size tells how often a clone was seen (once, few, many) or the class of an expanded clone, and some rows leave it out.

v_gene: TRBV9
abundance: -
j_gene: TRBJ2-5
d_gene: -
CDR3nt: TGTGCCAGCGGAGGGTGGTCAGGAGAGACCCAGTACTTC
CDR3aa: CASGGWSGETQYF

v_gene: TRBV5-4
abundance: -
j_gene: TRBJ1-2
d_gene: -
CDR3nt: TGTGCCAGCAGCTTATGGGTGGGCGGGTATGGTAACTATGGCTACACCTTC
CDR3aa: CASSLWVGGYGNYGYTF

v_gene: TRBV10-3
abundance: -
j_gene: TRBJ2-2
d_gene: TRBD2
CDR3nt: TGTGCCATCAGTCTAGCGGGAGGGTACACCGGGGAGCTGTTTTTT
CDR3aa: CAISLAGGYTGELFF

v_gene: TRBV29-1
abundance: -
j_gene: TRBJ2-3
d_gene: -
CDR3nt: TGCAGCGTGGACTCTACCACATATACGCAGTATTTT
CDR3aa: CSVDSTTYTQYF

v_gene: TRBV5-4
abundance: -
j_gene: TRBJ2-3
d_gene: -
CDR3nt: TGTGCCAGCAGGGGCACTAGGCCTAGCACAGATACGCAGTATTTT
CDR3aa: CASRGTRPSTDTQYF

v_gene: TRBV10-3
abundance: -
j_gene: TRBJ1-2
d_gene: TRBD1
CDR3nt: TGTGCCATCAGTAACAGGGGGCTCGACTATGGCTACACCTTC
CDR3aa: CAISNRGLDYGYTF

v_gene: TRBV6-5
abundance: once
j_gene: TRBJ2-7
d_gene: TRBD1
CDR3nt: TGTGCCAGCATCCCGGCGGACAGGGGTCAAGGCGAGCAGTACTTC
CDR3aa: CASIPADRGQGEQYF

v_gene: TRBV27
abundance: -
j_gene: TRBJ2-7
d_gene: -
CDR3nt: TGTGCCAGCAGTTCCCCGGGTTTATACGAGCAGTACTTC
CDR3aa: CASSSPGLYEQYF

v_gene: TRBV28
abundance: -
j_gene: TRBJ2-4
d_gene: -
CDR3nt: TGTGCCAGCAGCCCCCCAGGAGCCAAAAACATTCAGTACTTC
CDR3aa: CASSPPGAKNIQYF

v_gene: TRBV2
abundance: -
j_gene: TRBJ1-6
d_gene: -
CDR3nt: TGTGCCAGCAGTTTCTCCGGACATGGGTCGTCCAATTCACCCCTCCACTTT
CDR3aa: CASSFSGHGSSNSPLHF

v_gene: TRBV18
abundance: -
j_gene: TRBJ2-2
d_gene: -
CDR3nt: TGTGCCAGCTCACCCTTGGACTTCGCGAGCACCGGGGAGCTGTTTTTT
CDR3aa: CASSPLDFASTGELFF

v_gene: TRBV15
abundance: -
j_gene: TRBJ2-3
d_gene: TRBD2
CDR3nt: TGTGCCACCAGCTCCTGGACTAGCCTCAACACAGATACGCAGTATTTT
CDR3aa: CATSSWTSLNTDTQYF

v_gene: TRBV5-1
abundance: -
j_gene: TRBJ2-2
d_gene: TRBD1
CDR3nt: TGCGCCAGCAGCACGCAGGGGGCGGGGACCGGGGAGCTGTTTTTT
CDR3aa: CASSTQGAGTGELFF

v_gene: TRBV6-5
abundance: -
j_gene: TRBJ1-1
d_gene: TRBD1
CDR3nt: TGTGCCAGCAGTCTCGGACAGGGTTATACTGAAGCTTTCTTT
CDR3aa: CASSLGQGYTEAFF

v_gene: TRBV28
abundance: -
j_gene: TRBJ1-3
d_gene: -
CDR3nt: TGTGCCAGCAGTTTTGCGGCCTCTGGAAACACCATATATTTT
CDR3aa: CASSFAASGNTIYF

v_gene: TRBV24-1
abundance: -
j_gene: TRBJ2-1
d_gene: TRBD2
CDR3nt: TGTGCCACCAGTGATTTGCAAGGGAGGGGTAGCGGGAGGGCCGATGAGCAGTTCTTC
CDR3aa: CATSDLQGRGSGRADEQFF

v_gene: TRBV18
abundance: -
j_gene: TRBJ1-5
d_gene: -
CDR3nt: TGTGCCAGCTCACCTGCCACAGGGACCAATCAGCCCCAGCATTTT
CDR3aa: CASSPATGTNQPQHF

v_gene: TRBV10-3
abundance: -
j_gene: TRBJ1-2
d_gene: -
CDR3nt: TGTGCCATCAGTGAGGGACAGTCCTATGGCTACACCTTC
CDR3aa: CAISEGQSYGYTF

v_gene: TRBV5-6
abundance: -
j_gene: TRBJ2-1
d_gene: -
CDR3nt: TGTGCCAGCAGCCGCCCCACTAGCCGAGGTGAGCAGTTCTTC
CDR3aa: CASSRPTSRGEQFF

v_gene: TRBV28
abundance: once
j_gene: TRBJ1-3
d_gene: -
CDR3nt: TGTGCCAGCCTGGCCGGAAACACCATATATTTT
CDR3aa: CASLAGNTIYF

v_gene: TRBV6-2/TRBV6-3
abundance: -
j_gene: TRBJ1-6
d_gene: TRBD1
CDR3nt: TGTGCCAGCAGTTACCTTGGGACAGGTTATTCACCCCTCCACTTT
CDR3aa: CASSYLGTGYSPLHF

v_gene: TRBV6-5
abundance: -
j_gene: TRBJ1-2
d_gene: TRBD1
CDR3nt: TGTGCCAGCAGTCCTCTAGGGACAGGGAAGGATGGCTACACCTTC
CDR3aa: CASSPLGTGKDGYTF

v_gene: TRBV13
abundance: -
j_gene: TRBJ1-2
d_gene: TRBD1
CDR3nt: TGTGCCAGCAGCCGTAGGGACAGGGGGAATAATGGCTACACCTTC
CDR3aa: CASSRRDRGNNGYTF

v_gene: TRBV6-6
abundance: -
j_gene: TRBJ2-5
d_gene: TRBD1
CDR3nt: TGTGCCAGCAGGCCGCCGAGACAGGGGGCGGAGACCCAGTACTTC
CDR3aa: CASRPPRQGAETQYF

v_gene: TRBV4-1
abundance: once
j_gene: TRBJ2-3
d_gene: TRBD2
CDR3nt: TGCGCCAGCAGCCAGCGGGAGGGCACAGATACGCAGTATTTT
CDR3aa: CASSQREGTDTQYF

v_gene: TRBV9
abundance: few
j_gene: TRBJ2-1
d_gene: TRBD2
CDR3nt: TGTGCCAGCAGCGTAGCCTTGGCGGGAGTGGCCTACAATGAGCAGTTCTTC
CDR3aa: CASSVALAGVAYNEQFF

v_gene: TRBV27
abundance: -
j_gene: TRBJ1-6
d_gene: TRBD1
CDR3nt: TGTGCCAGCAGCGCGAGACAGGGCTATAATTCACCCCTCCACTTT
CDR3aa: CASSARQGYNSPLHF

v_gene: TRBV7-9
abundance: few
j_gene: TRBJ1-2
d_gene: -
CDR3nt: TGTGCCAGCAGCTTAGGGGGCGACTATGGCTACACCTTC
CDR3aa: CASSLGGDYGYTF

v_gene: TRBV11-2
abundance: -
j_gene: TRBJ1-2
d_gene: TRBD1
CDR3nt: TGTGCCAGCACCATGACAGGGGCTTCCTATGGCTACACCTTC
CDR3aa: CASTMTGASYGYTF

v_gene: TRBV19
abundance: -
j_gene: TRBJ1-5
d_gene: -
CDR3nt: TGTGCCGGATATCACAGGGTTCGAAGCAATCAGCCCCAGCATTTT
CDR3aa: CAGYHRVRSNQPQHF

v_gene: TRBV5-1
abundance: -
j_gene: TRBJ2-2
d_gene: TRBD1
CDR3nt: TGCGCCAGCAGCAATGGACAGGGCCCCGGGGAGCTGTTTTTT
CDR3aa: CASSNGQGPGELFF

v_gene: TRBV3-1/TRBV3-2
abundance: -
j_gene: TRBJ2-1
d_gene: TRBD1
CDR3nt: TGTGCCAGCAGCCTCGGGACAGGGGTCTACAATGAGCAGTTCTTC
CDR3aa: CASSLGTGVYNEQFF

v_gene: TRBV4-1
abundance: -
j_gene: TRBJ1-3
d_gene: TRBD1
CDR3nt: TGCGCCAGCAGCCAAGCCGACAGGGCAACCTCTGGAAACACCATATATTTT
CDR3aa: CASSQADRATSGNTIYF

v_gene: TRBV18
abundance: -
j_gene: TRBJ2-7
d_gene: -
CDR3nt: TGTGCCAGCTCACCAGGGAGCTCCTACGAGCAGTACTTC
CDR3aa: CASSPGSSYEQYF

v_gene: TRBV4-2
abundance: -
j_gene: TRBJ1-5
d_gene: -
CDR3nt: TGTGCCAGCAGCCAAGTTGGGCCGGATCAGCCCCAGCATTTT
CDR3aa: CASSQVGPDQPQHF

v_gene: TRBV5-6
abundance: few
j_gene: TRBJ2-2
d_gene: -
CDR3nt: TGTGCCAGCAGCTTGGAGTGGGACTTCACCGGGGAGCTGTTTTTT
CDR3aa: CASSLEWDFTGELFF

v_gene: TRBV7-2
abundance: -
j_gene: TRBJ1-4
d_gene: -
CDR3nt: TGTGCCAGCAGCCCCGAGGTTTACGGGGAAAAACTGTTTTTT
CDR3aa: CASSPEVYGEKLFF

v_gene: TRBV9
abundance: -
j_gene: TRBJ1-2
d_gene: -
CDR3nt: TGTGCCAGCAGCCCTAGGTTGGAAAATGGCTACACCTTC
CDR3aa: CASSPRLENGYTF

v_gene: TRBV7-8
abundance: -
j_gene: TRBJ2-3
d_gene: -
CDR3nt: TGTGCCAGCAGAGACAATTTGGGAGATACGCAGTATTTT
CDR3aa: CASRDNLGDTQYF

v_gene: TRBV3-1/TRBV3-2
abundance: -
j_gene: TRBJ1-1
d_gene: -
CDR3nt: TGTGCCAGCAGTCACCCCAGGGCGAGGTCTCCTGAAGCTTTCTTT
CDR3aa: CASSHPRARSPEAFF

v_gene: TRBV27
abundance: -
j_gene: TRBJ2-5
d_gene: -
CDR3nt: TGTGCCAGCAGTTTATATGGAGGGCTGGAGACCCAGTACTTC
CDR3aa: CASSLYGGLETQYF

v_gene: TRBV27
abundance: -
j_gene: TRBJ1-6
d_gene: TRBD1
CDR3nt: TGTGCCAGCAGCCTCTCCCGGGACAGGGGGCATAATTCACCCCTCCACTTT
CDR3aa: CASSLSRDRGHNSPLHF

v_gene: TRBV30
abundance: once
j_gene: TRBJ1-1
d_gene: TRBD1
CDR3nt: TGTGCCTGGCGTGGGACAGGGATCACTGAAGCTTTCTTT
CDR3aa: CAWRGTGITEAFF